This record concerns one T cell receptor beta chain sequence. The CDR3 length is 14 residues. Germline V gives CDR1 SNHLY, CDR2 FYNNEI. V lost 4 bases and J 6 bases, leaving 13 bases between the germline ends. Profiling relied on immunoSEQ multiplex PCR, and the TCRdb table lists in-frame clones only, not all of them. This table has approximately 83,000 clones, around 92% appearing once. The entry originates in a study of T cell changes during pregnancy in multiple sclerosis. The sequences come from peripheral blood, collected in the third trimester of pregnancy. The chain combines TRBV2 with TRBJ2-4; D may be TRBD1 (6 bases). The TCR comes from a female donor with multiple sclerosis, enrolled in a pregnancy study. The CDR3 here is CASSVRGMLNIQYF. The CDR3 DNA is TGTGCCAGCAGTGTTAGGGGGATGTTAAACATTCAGTACTTC.